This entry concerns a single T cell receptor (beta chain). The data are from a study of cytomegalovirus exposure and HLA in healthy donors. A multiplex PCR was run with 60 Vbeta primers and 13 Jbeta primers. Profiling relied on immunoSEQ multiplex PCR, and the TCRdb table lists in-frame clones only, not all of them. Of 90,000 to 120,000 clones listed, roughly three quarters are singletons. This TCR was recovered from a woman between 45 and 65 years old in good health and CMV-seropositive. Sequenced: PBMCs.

This CDR3 reads CASSEWTVNYEQYF. The CDR3 nucleotides are TGTGCCAGCAGTGAGTGGACTGTAAACTACGAGCAGTACTTC. The chain recombines TRBV6-1 with TRBJ2-7; TRBD2 might be the D (5 bases). Germline V CDR1 and CDR2: MNHNS, SASEGT. V shed 3 bases and J shed 3 bases, with 12 bases lying between them. The CDR3 runs 14 residues.